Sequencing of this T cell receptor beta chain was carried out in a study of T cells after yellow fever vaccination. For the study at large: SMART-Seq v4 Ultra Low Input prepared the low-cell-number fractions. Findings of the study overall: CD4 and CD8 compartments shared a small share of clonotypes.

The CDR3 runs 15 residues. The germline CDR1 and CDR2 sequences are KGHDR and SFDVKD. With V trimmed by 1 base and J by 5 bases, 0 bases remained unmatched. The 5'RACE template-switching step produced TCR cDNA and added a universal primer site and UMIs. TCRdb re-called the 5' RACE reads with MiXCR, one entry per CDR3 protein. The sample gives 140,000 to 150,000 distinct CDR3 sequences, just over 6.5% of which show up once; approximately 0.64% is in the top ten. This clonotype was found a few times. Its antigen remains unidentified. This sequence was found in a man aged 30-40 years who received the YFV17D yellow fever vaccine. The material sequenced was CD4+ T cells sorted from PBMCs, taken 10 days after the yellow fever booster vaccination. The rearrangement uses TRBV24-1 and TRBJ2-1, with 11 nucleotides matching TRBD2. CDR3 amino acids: CATSDFSGRDNEQFF. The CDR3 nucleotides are TGTGCCACCAGTGATTTTAGCGGGAGGGACAATGAGCAGTTCTTC.